Listed below are T cell receptor beta chains from one sample, sequenced in a study of T cells in Graves' hyperthyroidism and ophthalmopathy. TCRdb called the multiplex PCR reads again in MiXCR, with one record for every CDR3 protein. Of 650,000 to 850,000 distinct CDR3 sequences in the sample, approximately 19% were seen once. The sample taken for sequencing was blood. These receptors were obtained from a woman between 45 and 60 years old with Graves' hyperthyroidism that later progressed to Graves' ophthalmopathy. Both conserved end residues are part of each CDR3. Each record gives: V gene, D gene, clone size, J gene, CDR3 protein, CDR3 DNA. D genes are given only for firm matches. For some rows the clone size is stated as once, few or many, or as a class when expanded; others skip it.

v_gene: TRBV5-1; d_gene: NA; abundance: NA; j_gene: TRBJ2-5; CDR3aa: CASTRTIQETQYF; CDR3nt: TGCGCCAGCACCCGGACTATTCAAGAGACCCAGTACTTC
v_gene: TRBV20-1; d_gene: TRBD1; abundance: many; j_gene: TRBJ2-1; CDR3aa: CSASPTGAYNEQFF; CDR3nt: TGCAGTGCTAGTCCGACAGGGGCCTACAATGAGCAGTTCTTC
v_gene: TRBV12-3/TRBV12-4; d_gene: NA; abundance: many; j_gene: TRBJ2-3; CDR3aa: CASSIGAGTDTQYF; CDR3nt: TGTGCCAGCAGTATAGGGGCGGGTACAGATACGCAGTATTTT
v_gene: TRBV6-5; d_gene: TRBD1; abundance: NA; j_gene: TRBJ1-6; CDR3aa: CASSYSGTVLPYNSPLHF; CDR3nt: TGTGCCAGCAGTTACTCAGGGACAGTCCTTCCCTATAATTCACCCCTCCACTTT
v_gene: TRBV19; d_gene: TRBD1; abundance: many; j_gene: TRBJ1-1; CDR3aa: CAELTGMNTEAFF; CDR3nt: TGTGCCGAACTGACAGGGATGAACACTGAAGCTTTCTTT
v_gene: TRBV6-1; d_gene: TRBD1; abundance: many; j_gene: TRBJ2-7; CDR3aa: CASRGQTSNEQYF; CDR3nt: TGTGCCAGCAGGGGACAGACGTCCAACGAGCAGTACTTC
v_gene: TRBV2; d_gene: TRBD1; abundance: NA; j_gene: TRBJ2-1; CDR3aa: CASSERTGDNEQFF; CDR3nt: TGTGCCAGCAGTGAACGGACAGGAGACAATGAGCAGTTCTTC
v_gene: TRBV7-2; d_gene: NA; abundance: NA; j_gene: TRBJ2-1; CDR3aa: CASSSPPDSYNEQFF; CDR3nt: TGTGCCAGCAGCTCGCCCCCGGATTCCTACAATGAGCAGTTCTTC
v_gene: TRBV27; d_gene: NA; abundance: NA; j_gene: TRBJ1-4; CDR3aa: CASSLSQVLGEKLFF; CDR3nt: TGTGCCAGCAGTTTATCTCAGGTCCTGGGAGAAAAACTGTTTTTT
v_gene: TRBV12-3/TRBV12-4; d_gene: TRBD1; abundance: few; j_gene: TRBJ1-2; CDR3aa: CATRKGAGYGYTF; CDR3nt: TGTGCCACCCGAAAGGGGGCTGGCTATGGCTACACCTTC
v_gene: TRBV20-1; d_gene: NA; abundance: few; j_gene: TRBJ2-3; CDR3aa: CSGVRGTDTQYF; CDR3nt: TGCAGTGGTGTCAGGGGCACAGATACGCAGTATTTT
v_gene: TRBV11-2; d_gene: NA; abundance: NA; j_gene: TRBJ2-4; CDR3aa: CASSQEEGAKNIQYF; CDR3nt: TGCGCCAGCAGCCAAGAGGAGGGAGCCAAAAACATTCAGTACTTC
v_gene: TRBV12-3/TRBV12-4; d_gene: NA; abundance: NA; j_gene: TRBJ1-3; CDR3aa: CASRPPSGNTIYF; CDR3nt: TGTGCCAGCAGGCCGCCCTCTGGAAACACCATATATTTT
v_gene: TRBV5-1; d_gene: TRBD1; abundance: NA; j_gene: TRBJ2-5; CDR3aa: CASSWMGQKETQYF; CDR3nt: TGCGCCAGCAGCTGGATGGGACAGAAAGAGACCCAGTACTTC
v_gene: TRBV13; d_gene: NA; abundance: many; j_gene: TRBJ1-6; CDR3aa: CASSQMGDSPLHF; CDR3nt: TGTGCCAGCAGCCAGATGGGGGATTCACCCCTCCACTTT
v_gene: TRBV7-9; d_gene: NA; abundance: few; j_gene: TRBJ2-5; CDR3aa: CASSLPSIANLQETQYF; CDR3nt: TGTGCCAGCAGCTTACCGTCTATAGCGAACCTACAAGAGACCCAGTACTTC
v_gene: TRBV6-1; d_gene: NA; abundance: NA; j_gene: TRBJ1-4; CDR3aa: CATRSGPLPHEKLFF; CDR3nt: TGTGCCACCCGATCGGGTCCCCTCCCCCATGAAAAACTGTTTTTT
v_gene: TRBV29-1; d_gene: TRBD2; abundance: few; j_gene: TRBJ2-2; CDR3aa: CSAGLAGGQTGDGELFF; CDR3nt: TGCAGCGCGGGACTAGCGGGGGGGCAAACGGGGGACGGGGAGCTGTTTTTT
v_gene: TRBV5-5; d_gene: NA; abundance: few; j_gene: TRBJ1-6; CDR3aa: CASSLIQGKVSPLHF; CDR3nt: TGTGCCAGCAGCTTGATACAGGGAAAGGTGTCACCCCTCCACTTT
v_gene: TRBV20-1; d_gene: NA; abundance: many; j_gene: TRBJ1-2; CDR3aa: CSARDLKYGYTF; CDR3nt: TGCAGTGCTAGAGATCTCAAGTATGGCTACACCTTC
v_gene: TRBV20-1; d_gene: NA; abundance: NA; j_gene: TRBJ2-1; CDR3aa: CSAVGRMWDEQFF; CDR3nt: TGCAGTGCCGTGGGACGGATGTGGGATGAGCAGTTCTTC
v_gene: TRBV18; d_gene: NA; abundance: NA; j_gene: TRBJ2-4; CDR3aa: CASSPPYRASKNIQYF; CDR3nt: TGTGCCAGCTCACCACCGTACAGGGCATCCAAAAACATTCAGTACTTC
v_gene: TRBV6-5; d_gene: TRBD1; abundance: many; j_gene: TRBJ2-7; CDR3aa: CASSYSRTGVEQYF; CDR3nt: TGTGCCAGCAGTTACTCTAGAACAGGGGTCGAGCAGTACTTC
v_gene: TRBV6-1; d_gene: TRBD1; abundance: NA; j_gene: TRBJ2-7; CDR3aa: CASSSIDRGPSYEQYF; CDR3nt: TGTGCCAGCAGTTCGATAGACAGGGGGCCTTCCTACGAGCAGTACTTC
v_gene: TRBV28; d_gene: NA; abundance: few; j_gene: TRBJ1-1; CDR3aa: CATGRNTEAFF; CDR3nt: TGTGCCACCGGGAGGAATACTGAAGCTTTCTTT
v_gene: TRBV10-3; d_gene: NA; abundance: NA; j_gene: TRBJ2-7; CDR3aa: CAIKAGAPREQYF; CDR3nt: TGTGCCATCAAGGCGGGGGCCCCCAGGGAGCAGTACTTC
v_gene: TRBV10-3; d_gene: NA; abundance: many; j_gene: TRBJ2-5; CDR3aa: CAISEREKETQYF; CDR3nt: TGTGCCATCAGTGAGAGGGAGAAGGAGACCCAGTACTTC
v_gene: TRBV9; d_gene: NA; abundance: NA; j_gene: TRBJ2-5; CDR3aa: CASSVLGGPQETQYF; CDR3nt: TGTGCCAGCAGCGTATTGGGCGGACCCCAAGAGACCCAGTACTTC
v_gene: TRBV2; d_gene: TRBD1; abundance: few; j_gene: TRBJ1-3; CDR3aa: CASSPGTGGISGNTIYF; CDR3nt: TGTGCCAGCAGCCCCGGGACAGGGGGTATCTCTGGAAACACCATATATTTT
v_gene: TRBV2; d_gene: TRBD1; abundance: NA; j_gene: TRBJ1-4; CDR3aa: CASSGDRGEVNEKLFF; CDR3nt: TGTGCCAGCAGTGGAGACAGGGGAGAGGTTAATGAAAAACTGTTTTTT
v_gene: TRBV5-1; d_gene: NA; abundance: few; j_gene: TRBJ1-4; CDR3aa: CASKEQVGGVNEKLFF; CDR3nt: TGCGCCAGCAAAGAGCAGGTTGGGGGCGTTAATGAAAAACTGTTTTTT
v_gene: TRBV15; d_gene: NA; abundance: NA; j_gene: TRBJ1-2; CDR3aa: CATSRTNRGTGYTF; CDR3nt: TGTGCCACCAGCAGGACAAATAGGGGAACTGGCTACACCTTC
v_gene: TRBV2; d_gene: NA; abundance: few; j_gene: TRBJ2-5; CDR3aa: CASKWGEETQYF; CDR3nt: TGTGCCAGCAAGTGGGGGGAAGAGACCCAGTACTTC
v_gene: TRBV20-1; d_gene: NA; abundance: NA; j_gene: TRBJ1-6; CDR3aa: CSARINDRPNSPLHF; CDR3nt: TGCAGTGCTAGAATTAACGACCGGCCTAATTCACCCCTCCACTTT
v_gene: TRBV30; d_gene: NA; abundance: few; j_gene: TRBJ1-3; CDR3aa: CAWEVGSSGNTIYF; CDR3nt: TGTGCCTGGGAGGTCGGGAGCTCTGGAAACACCATATATTTT
v_gene: TRBV5-1; d_gene: NA; abundance: NA; j_gene: TRBJ1-6; CDR3aa: CASSYSGTPDSPLHF; CDR3nt: TGCGCCAGCAGCTACTCCGGAACTCCGGACTCACCCCTCCACTTT
v_gene: TRBV20-1; d_gene: TRBD2; abundance: many; j_gene: TRBJ2-3; CDR3aa: CSAPVEVAGGPVNTDTQYF; CDR3nt: TGCAGTGCTCCCGTTGAAGTAGCGGGGGGGCCCGTTAACACAGATACGCAGTATTTT
v_gene: TRBV5-1; d_gene: TRBD1; abundance: few; j_gene: TRBJ2-7; CDR3aa: CASSFGTGGISYEQYF; CDR3nt: TGCGCCAGCAGCTTCGGGACAGGGGGAATCTCCTACGAGCAGTACTTC
v_gene: TRBV12-3/TRBV12-4; d_gene: NA; abundance: NA; j_gene: TRBJ2-5; CDR3aa: CASSTGSEETQYF; CDR3nt: TGTGCCAGCAGCACGGGGTCGGAAGAGACCCAGTACTTC
v_gene: TRBV30; d_gene: NA; abundance: many; j_gene: TRBJ1-2; CDR3aa: CACKNYGYTF; CDR3nt: TGTGCCTGTAAGAACTATGGCTACACCTTC
v_gene: TRBV6-1; d_gene: NA; abundance: few; j_gene: TRBJ1-1; CDR3aa: CASRTPAENTEAFF; CDR3nt: TGTGCCAGCAGAACCCCGGCTGAGAACACTGAAGCTTTCTTT
v_gene: TRBV5-1; d_gene: TRBD2; abundance: NA; j_gene: TRBJ2-1; CDR3aa: CASSTTSGGVSYNEQFF; CDR3nt: TGCGCCAGCAGCACCACTAGCGGGGGGGTCTCCTACAATGAGCAGTTCTTC
v_gene: TRBV20-1; d_gene: NA; abundance: few; j_gene: TRBJ1-5; CDR3aa: CSARVLGQGNQPQHF; CDR3nt: TGCAGTGCCAGAGTTCTGGGCCAGGGCAATCAGCCCCAGCATTTT
v_gene: TRBV5-1; d_gene: TRBD1; abundance: many; j_gene: TRBJ2-2; CDR3aa: CASSLRQGAIGELFF; CDR3nt: TGCGCCAGCAGCCTCCGACAGGGGGCAATCGGGGAGCTGTTTTTT
v_gene: TRBV30; d_gene: TRBD1; abundance: many; j_gene: TRBJ1-2; CDR3aa: CAWTPDRGPYGYTF; CDR3nt: TGTGCCTGGACCCCCGACAGGGGCCCCTATGGCTACACCTTC
v_gene: TRBV18; d_gene: NA; abundance: few; j_gene: TRBJ2-7; CDR3aa: CASSPQLTEFNEQYF; CDR3nt: TGTGCCAGCTCACCGCAACTAACAGAATTCAACGAGCAGTACTTC
v_gene: TRBV6-2/TRBV6-3; d_gene: TRBD1; abundance: many; j_gene: TRBJ2-3; CDR3aa: CASRMHRDRGTASTDTQYF; CDR3nt: TGTGCCAGCAGGATGCACCGGGACAGGGGCACCGCTAGCACAGATACGCAGTATTTT
v_gene: TRBV7-6; d_gene: TRBD2; abundance: many; j_gene: TRBJ2-7; CDR3aa: CASSPPGSGGSSYEQYF; CDR3nt: TGTGCCAGCAGCCCGCCTGGTAGCGGGGGGAGCTCCTACGAGCAGTACTTC
v_gene: TRBV10-2; d_gene: NA; abundance: NA; j_gene: TRBJ1-2; CDR3aa: CASSGQGKLPLGPNYGYTF; CDR3nt: TGCGCCAGCAGTGGGCAGGGTAAATTACCACTCGGCCCTAACTATGGCTACACCTTC
v_gene: TRBV6-1; d_gene: NA; abundance: few; j_gene: TRBJ1-2; CDR3aa: CASSESSRTNYGYTF; CDR3nt: TGTGCCAGCAGTGAATCCTCCAGGACGAACTATGGCTACACCTTC
v_gene: TRBV19; d_gene: NA; abundance: NA; j_gene: TRBJ1-1; CDR3aa: CASSSSGVGTEAFF; CDR3nt: TGTGCCAGTAGTAGCTCTGGGGTCGGCACTGAAGCTTTCTTT
v_gene: TRBV4-1; d_gene: NA; abundance: NA; j_gene: TRBJ1-5; CDR3aa: CASSQNLGSNQPQHF; CDR3nt: TGCGCCAGCAGCCAGAACCTTGGTAGCAATCAGCCCCAGCATTTT
v_gene: TRBV5-1; d_gene: NA; abundance: NA; j_gene: TRBJ2-3; CDR3aa: CASSLEVVGTDTQYF; CDR3nt: TGCGCCAGCAGCTTGGAGGTTGTCGGCACAGATACGCAGTATTTT
v_gene: TRBV9; d_gene: TRBD1; abundance: many; j_gene: TRBJ2-1; CDR3aa: CASSPRTGTIDEQFF; CDR3nt: TGTGCCAGCAGCCCCCGGACAGGGACCATCGATGAGCAGTTCTTC